The 2 T cell receptor beta chains below were found in one sample sequenced in a study of blood T cell repertoires in COVID-19. TCRdb's copy holds only in-frame clones and misses some; the assay was immunoSEQ multiplex PCR. This table has approximately 75,000 clones, over 80% appearing once. The sample consisted of peripheral blood. The receptors shown here come from a middle-aged man with COVID-19, enrolled during active disease.

The chain carries TRBV19 and TRBJ1-1; TRBD1 aligns across 10 bases. This CDR3 region has 13 residues. The V segment lost 6 bases and the J segment 4 bases; nucleotides outside the gene matches: 2. Germline values: CDR1 LNHDA, CDR2 SQIVND (reference sequence). The CDR3 DNA follows: TGTGCCAGTAGAGGACAGGGGGGCACTGAAGCTTTCTTT. It specifies CASRGQGGTEAFF.

The chain uses TRBV10-3 and TRBJ2-2; 8 nucleotides align to TRBD1. The CDR3 runs 16 residues. J was trimmed by 6 bases and V by 6 bases; bases with no gene match: 12. Germline assignment: CDR1 ENHRY and CDR2 SYGVKD. CDR3 coding DNA: TGTGCCATCAGAGCTCTACAGGGGGGAACGTCCGGGGAGCTGTTTTTT. It yields the protein CAIRALQGGTSGELFF.